A selection of T cell receptor beta chains follows, all from one sample in a study of T cell repertoires in cytomegalovirus infection. No antigens are known for them. TCRdb called the reads again in MiXCR, with one record for every CDR3 protein. This sample carries 600,000 to 700,000 distinct CDR3 sequences, 33% of them seen once, and the ten largest clones take approximately 18%. The sequences come from cultured PBMCs, collected from culture after CMV antigen stimulation. Every receptor here comes from a human donor in good health (CMV status not recorded). Some clones in this sample may be carry-over from other donors' samples. Both conserved end residues are part of each CDR3. D genes are given only for firm matches. For some rows the clone size is stated as once, few or many, or as a class when expanded; others skip it.

CSARDQDTGGEKLFF,TGCAGTGCTAGAGATCAGGACACGGGGGGTGAAAAACTGTTTTTT,NA,TRBV20-1,NA,TRBJ1-4
CASTVTPSTGELFF,TGTGCCAGCACTGTGACTCCCTCGACCGGGGAGCTGTTTTTT,NA,TRBV6-2/TRBV6-3,few,TRBJ2-2
CASSKGQPYGYTF,TGTGCCAGCAGTAAAGGACAGCCCTATGGCTACACCTTC,NA,TRBV28,NA,TRBJ1-2
CASIKEVGQPQHF,TGTGCCAGCATAAAGGAGGTTGGTCAGCCCCAGCATTTT,NA,TRBV2,few,TRBJ1-5
CAWGTGQGSETQYF,TGTGCCTGGGGTACCGGACAGGGATCGGAGACCCAGTACTTC,TRBD1,TRBV30,NA,TRBJ2-5
CSARVHRDRGYEQYF,TGCAGTGCTAGAGTTCACCGGGACAGGGGCTACGAGCAGTACTTC,TRBD1,TRBV20-1,NA,TRBJ2-7
CASSRSEDRNYGYTF,TGTGCCAGCAGCCGATCTGAGGACAGGAACTATGGCTACACCTTC,TRBD1,TRBV4-2,NA,TRBJ1-2
CASSETSTSESQYF,TGTGCCAGCAGTGAGACTAGCACCAGTGAGTCACAGTACTTC,TRBD2,TRBV12-3/TRBV12-4,NA,TRBJ2-7
CASSPRAESTDTQYF,TGTGCCAGCAGCCCCAGGGCGGAAAGCACAGATACGCAGTATTTT,NA,TRBV7-8,NA,TRBJ2-3
CASSLVMRDQETQYF,TGTGCCAGCAGCTTAGTTATGCGGGACCAAGAGACCCAGTACTTC,NA,TRBV7-7,few,TRBJ2-5
CASSSSGSNEQFF,TGTGCCAGCAGCTCTAGCGGGAGCAATGAGCAGTTCTTC,TRBD2,TRBV7-9,NA,TRBJ2-1
CSVRVPYNEQFF,TGCAGCGTTAGGGTACCATACAATGAGCAGTTCTTC,NA,TRBV29-1,NA,TRBJ2-1
CASSLETGQGNNEQFF,TGTGCCAGCAGCCTCGAGACGGGACAGGGGAATAATGAGCAGTTCTTC,TRBD1,TRBV7-2,few,TRBJ2-1
CSARDGGELVETQYF,TGCAGTGCTAGAGATGGGGGGGAGCTCGTGGAGACCCAGTACTTC,TRBD2,TRBV20-1,NA,TRBJ2-5
CASSLIVGRETQYF,TGTGCCAGCAGCCTTATCGTGGGGAGAGAGACCCAGTACTTC,NA,TRBV7-2,many,TRBJ2-5
CASSPEARGLYQPQHF,TGTGCCAGCTCACCGGAGGCCAGGGGGCTATATCAGCCCCAGCATTTT,TRBD1,TRBV18,NA,TRBJ1-5
CASGYIRADHRVTQYF,TGTGCCAGCGGATATATTCGGGCGGACCACAGAGTTACGCAGTATTTT,NA,TRBV7-9,few,TRBJ2-3
CATDEREGPQKQFF,TGTGCCACCGACGAGCGGGAGGGCCCCCAAAAGCAGTTCTTC,TRBD2,TRBV10-3,few,TRBJ2-1
CASTRFASPGSGYTF,TGTGCCAGCACTCGGTTCGCCAGTCCGGGCTCTGGCTACACCTTC,NA,TRBV27,few,TRBJ1-2
CASSIVGQDPNTEAFF,TGTGCCAGTAGTATAGTAGGACAGGATCCGAACACTGAAGCTTTCTTT,TRBD1,TRBV19,few,TRBJ1-1
CASSPLAEQAETQYF,TGTGCCAGCAGCCCCCTAGCGGAACAGGCGGAGACCCAGTACTTC,TRBD2,TRBV7-9,NA,TRBJ2-5
CSALRDSGSHQYF,TGCAGCGCCCTCCGGGACTCCGGTTCGCATCAGTACTTC,NA,TRBV29-1,once,TRBJ2-4
CASSSQVEAFF,TGTGCCAGCAGCTCCCAGGTGGAAGCTTTCTTT,NA,TRBV7-2,many,TRBJ1-1
CASSLGLAGGRNTGELFF,TGTGCCAGCAGTTTGGGACTAGCGGGAGGGCGAAACACCGGGGAGCTGTTTTTT,TRBD2,TRBV27,NA,TRBJ2-2
CATGRGTYEQYF,TGTGCCACCGGGAGGGGGACCTACGAGCAGTACTTC,TRBD2,TRBV12-3/TRBV12-4,many,TRBJ2-7
CASSPGTEYYEQYF,TGTGCCAGCAGCCCCGGGACGGAGTACTACGAGCAGTACTTC,NA,TRBV7-2,NA,TRBJ2-7
CASSLASGERNSYEQYF,TGTGCCAGCAGCTTAGCCTCGGGCGAGCGGAATTCCTACGAGCAGTACTTC,NA,TRBV7-2,many,TRBJ2-7
CASSTTGRYGYTF,TGTGCCAGTAGCACCACAGGGCGTTATGGCTACACCTTC,NA,TRBV19,few,TRBJ1-2
CASSLDMDWGGYTF,TGTGCCAGCAGTTTAGACATGGATTGGGGTGGCTACACCTTC,NA,TRBV12-3/TRBV12-4,few,TRBJ1-2
CASSHTGGTTYEQYF,TGTGCCAGCAGCCACACCGGGGGGACCACATACGAGCAGTACTTC,TRBD2,TRBV5-4,NA,TRBJ2-7
CASSPTGRVGSPLHF,TGTGCCAGCAGTCCCACTGGGAGGGTCGGTTCACCCCTCCACTTT,NA,TRBV28,NA,TRBJ1-6
CASSFGGGAGETQYF,TGTGCCAGCAGCTTTGGCGGGGGGGCTGGGGAGACCCAGTACTTC,TRBD2,TRBV7-2,many,TRBJ2-5
CASSQVWSNEKLFF,TGTGCCAGCAGTCAAGTATGGTCTAATGAAAAACTGTTTTTT,NA,TRBV7-9,few,TRBJ1-4
CASRGGRMPNTEAFF,TGTGCCAGCAGGGGGGGCAGGATGCCGAACACTGAAGCTTTCTTT,NA,TRBV2,few,TRBJ1-1
CASSQDLGQQQYF,TGCGCCAGCAGCCAAGATCTCGGACAGCAGCAGTACTTC,NA,TRBV4-3,few,TRBJ2-7
CAWSVGAVPETQYF,TGTGCCTGGAGTGTCGGAGCGGTGCCCGAGACCCAGTACTTC,NA,TRBV30,NA,TRBJ2-5
CASSPGRPERPQHF,TGTGCCAGCAGCCCCGGCCGTCCCGAGCGGCCCCAGCATTTT,NA,TRBV7-8,few,TRBJ1-5
CASSDPGTGEKKLFF,TGTGCCAGCAGTGACCCCGGGACAGGGGAGAAAAAACTGTTTTTT,TRBD1,TRBV25-1,once,TRBJ1-4
CASSPRGGTTYNEQFF,TGTGCCAGCAGCCCAAGAGGGGGGACCACCTACAATGAGCAGTTCTTC,NA,TRBV7-8,few,TRBJ2-1
CASSQGRPNTEAFF,TGTGCCAGCAGCCAAGGGAGACCGAACACTGAAGCTTTCTTT,NA,TRBV7-9,few,TRBJ1-1
CAISESNREDGYTF,TGTGCCATCAGTGAGTCAAACAGGGAAGACGGCTACACCTTC,NA,TRBV10-3,few,TRBJ1-2
CASSQEVRTDTQYF,TGCGCCAGCAGCCAAGAGGTACGCACAGATACGCAGTATTTT,NA,TRBV4-3,NA,TRBJ2-3
CASSPDSTGANVLTF,TGTGCCAGCAGCCCCGACAGTACTGGGGCCAACGTCCTGACTTTC,NA,TRBV12-3/TRBV12-4,NA,TRBJ2-6
CASSPHPGENTGELFF,TGTGCCAGCTCACCACATCCCGGGGAAAACACCGGGGAGCTGTTTTTT,NA,TRBV18,NA,TRBJ2-2
CASSLARSSPDTQYF,TGTGCCAGCAGCTTAGCGCGGTCTAGCCCAGATACGCAGTATTTT,NA,TRBV7-8,few,TRBJ2-3
CASSFAGDNYGYTF,TGTGCCAGCAGCTTCGCAGGGGATAACTATGGCTACACCTTC,NA,TRBV5-4,once,TRBJ1-2
CARSAIHEGSMNTGELFF,TGTGCCAGAAGCGCAATTCATGAGGGATCGATGAACACCGGGGAGCTGTTTTTT,NA,TRBV5-3,NA,TRBJ2-2
CASSPPTPQETQYF,TGTGCCAGCTCACCACCGACCCCGCAAGAGACCCAGTACTTC,NA,TRBV18,NA,TRBJ2-5
CASSPRDSPNSPLHF,TGTGCCAGCAGCCCCCGGGACAGCCCGAATTCACCCCTCCACTTT,TRBD1,TRBV7-2,NA,TRBJ1-6